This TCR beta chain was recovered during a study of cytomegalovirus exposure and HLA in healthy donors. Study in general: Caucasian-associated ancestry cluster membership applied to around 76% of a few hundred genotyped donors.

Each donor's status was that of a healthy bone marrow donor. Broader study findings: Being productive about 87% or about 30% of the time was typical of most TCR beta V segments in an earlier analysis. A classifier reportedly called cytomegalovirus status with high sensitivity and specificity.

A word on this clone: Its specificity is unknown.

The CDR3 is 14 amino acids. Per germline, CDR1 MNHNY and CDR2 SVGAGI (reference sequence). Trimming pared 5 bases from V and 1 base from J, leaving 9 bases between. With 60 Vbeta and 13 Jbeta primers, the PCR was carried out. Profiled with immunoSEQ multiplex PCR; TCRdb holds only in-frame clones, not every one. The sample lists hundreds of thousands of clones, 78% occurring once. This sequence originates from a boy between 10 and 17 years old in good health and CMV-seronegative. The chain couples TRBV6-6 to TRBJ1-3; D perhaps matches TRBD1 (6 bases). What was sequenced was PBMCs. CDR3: CASSIDRSGNTIYF. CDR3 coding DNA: TGTGCCAGCAGTATAGACAGGTCTGGAAACACCATATATTTT.